The clone carrying this T cell receptor beta chain occurred a few times. Its target is not known. The sample is drawn from a study of CD8+ T cells in alopecia areata. Overall study results and limits: Possibly because of HLA-related factors, TCR sharing was less clear across patients than in mice.

It was cDNA, reverse transcribed from extracted RNA, that served as the sequencing template. Here immunoSEQ multiplex PCR was the method, and the copy in TCRdb shows in-frame clones only, minus some. The sample lists 150,000 or so clones; more than 45% were seen once. Germline loops: CDR1 MDHEN, CDR2 SYDVKM. V was shortened by 8 bases and J by 7 bases, with 13 bases between the two germline ends. CDR3 length: 12 amino acids. This rearrangement joins TRBV28 to TRBJ2-3, with D tentatively TRBD1 or TRBD2 (5 bases each). The source of this sequence is a human donor with alopecia areata. The sample comprised CD4+ T cells sorted from blood. CDR3 residues: CASGGFGNTQYF. The DNA for the CDR3 is TGTGCCAGCGGGGGATTCGGGAATACGCAGTATTTT.